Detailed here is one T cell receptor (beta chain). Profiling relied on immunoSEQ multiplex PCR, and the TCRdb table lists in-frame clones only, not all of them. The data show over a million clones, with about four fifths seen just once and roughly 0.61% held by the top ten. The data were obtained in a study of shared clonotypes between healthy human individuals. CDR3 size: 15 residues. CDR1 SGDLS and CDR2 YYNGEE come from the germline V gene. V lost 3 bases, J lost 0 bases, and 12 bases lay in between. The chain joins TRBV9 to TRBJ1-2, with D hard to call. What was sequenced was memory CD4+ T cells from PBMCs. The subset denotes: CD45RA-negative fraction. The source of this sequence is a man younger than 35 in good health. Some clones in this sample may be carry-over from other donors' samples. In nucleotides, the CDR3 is TGTGCCAGCAGCGCCAGCAGGTCGTCTAACTATGGCTACACCTTC. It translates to CASSASRSSNYGYTF.